The sequence of this T cell receptor beta chain was determined in a study of HIV-infected children after antiretroviral therapy interruption. V was pared by 4 bases and J by 2 bases, with 15 bases between. This CDR3 comprises 15 residues. Germline V CDR1 and CDR2: MGHRA, YSYEKL. As to treatment: PENTA 11 planned treatment interruption arm or continuous ART arm. Points on this clonotype: Antigen unknown.

RNA-based 3' RACE libraries used unique molecular identifiers. TCRdb re-derived calls from the 3' RACE reads in MiXCR, one entry per CDR3 protein. This sample has about 89,000 distinct CDR3 sequences, with about 7% found just once. Findings and caveats of the study: The CD45RA+ naive sort may contain some EMRA or stem memory cells.

The V and J genes are TRBV4-1 and TRBJ2-7, with D possibly matching TRBD1 (5 bases). The sample was CD45RA+ CD4+ T cells from PBMCs, pooled from several time points, taken from a donor given antiretroviral therapy, either interrupted or continuous. As for subset: naive CD4+ CD45RA+ CD45RO- T cells. The TCR comes from a pool of human donors with HIV. The CDR3, as DNA: TGCGCCAGCAGCCTCACGGTCACAGGAGCCTACGAGCAGTACTTC. Translating gives CASSLTVTGAYEQYF.